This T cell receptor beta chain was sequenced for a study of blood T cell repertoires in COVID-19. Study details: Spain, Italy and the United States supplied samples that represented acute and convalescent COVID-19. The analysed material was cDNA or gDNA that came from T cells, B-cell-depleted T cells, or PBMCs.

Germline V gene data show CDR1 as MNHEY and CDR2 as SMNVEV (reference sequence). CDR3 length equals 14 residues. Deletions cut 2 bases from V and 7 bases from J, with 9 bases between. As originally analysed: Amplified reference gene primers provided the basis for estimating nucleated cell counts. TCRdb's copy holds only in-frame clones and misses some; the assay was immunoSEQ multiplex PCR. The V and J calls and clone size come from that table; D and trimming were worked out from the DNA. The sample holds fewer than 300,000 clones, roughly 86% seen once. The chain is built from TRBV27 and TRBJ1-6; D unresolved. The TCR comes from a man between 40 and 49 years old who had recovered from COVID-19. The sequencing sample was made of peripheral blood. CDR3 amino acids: CASSLMWPNSPLHF. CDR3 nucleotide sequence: TGTGCCAGCAGTTTAATGTGGCCGAATTCACCCCTCCACTTT.